This TCR beta chain appears in the sequencing data of a study of T-cell reconstitution after alpha-beta-depleted transplantation in children. A TCRbeta library incorporating unique molecular identifiers was prepared. TCRdb fed the PCR reads into MiXCR, producing one record per CDR3 protein. The sample lists about 900,000 distinct CDR3 sequences; less than 30% were seen once. The sample holds many counts of this clonotype. As yet, its antigen is unknown. V lost 6 bases and J lost 3; bases outside the gene matches: 12. The germline V gene encodes CDR1 LGHDT and CDR2 YNNKEL (reference sequence). The CDR3 sequence is 16 residues long. Findings and limits, study-wide: Surviving recipient cells, namely T cells and thymic progenitors, were the source of high day-60 TCRbeta diversity in some patients. T cells produced anew were the main source of T-cell counts and diversity one year after transplant. Expanded graft clones numbering several hundred reportedly gave rise to alpha-beta T cells about two months after transplant.

Here the sequenced sample was PBMCs, mostly from graft donor cells, taken 360 days after TCRalphabeta/CD19-depleted stem cell transplant. This sequence originates from a boy under three years old who had a stem cell transplant for SCID, so the T cells may come from the graft donor. The chain uses TRBV3-1 and TRBJ2-7; 9 positions match TRBD1. CDR3 protein: CASSRTGGHFIYEQYF. CDR3 DNA: TGTGCCAGCAGTCGAACAGGGGGCCATTTTATCTACGAGCAGTACTTC.